This T cell receptor (beta chain) was identified in a study of blood T cell repertoires in COVID-19. Study in general: Material from acute and convalescent COVID-19 was sourced from the United States, Italy and Spain. The cDNA or gDNA used as material had been derived from T cells, B-cell-depleted T cells, or PBMCs.

How the authors handled the data: Amplified reference gene primers provided the basis for estimating nucleated cell counts. Only in-frame clones appear in the TCRdb table, and some are missing; sequencing was by immunoSEQ multiplex PCR. For V, J and clone size, that table is used; D and trimming come from the DNA. Of 100,000 to 120,000 clones listed, around nine tenths are singletons. Per germline, CDR1 SGHTA and CDR2 FQGNSA. The CDR3 length is 15 residues. The V segment lost 6 bases and the J segment 4 bases; nucleotides outside the gene matches: 12. This chain uses TRBV7-2 with TRBJ2-7; 7 bases agree with TRBD2. Sequencing used peripheral blood. This receptor was identified in a woman in her forties or fifties with acute or convalescent COVID-19. This chain's CDR3 is CASSPLAGAMYEQYF. CDR3 nucleotides: TGTGCCAGCAGTCCCCTTGCGGGAGCAATGTACGAGCAGTACTTC.